This passage covers 18 T cell receptor beta chains from one sample sequenced in a study of tumor and adjacent non-tumor tissue in lung cancer. This sample's RNA came from whole unsorted tissue. This non-tumor lung sample came from over 3 cm beyond the tumor edge. TCRbeta libraries were built with three rounds of nested PCR, modified from ARM-PCR. From the multiplex PCR reads, TCRdb called clonotypes with MiXCR, one entry per CDR3 protein. The sample contains about 86,000 distinct CDR3 sequences, about 77% of which appear only once. Sequenced: distant non-tumor lung tissue. The receptor source for this set is a woman aged 45-65 years with non-small cell lung cancer.

Of note for this clonotype: The conserved closing phenylalanine or tryptophan is absent in this CDR3, likely reflecting a read error. The rearrangement uses TRBV12-3 or TRBV12-4 and TRBJ1-5; 7 bases are shared with TRBD1. This CDR3 has 12 residues. V dropped 5 bases and J dropped 13; count of bases not matched to a gene: 8. CDR3 nucleotide sequence: TGTGCCAGCAGTCCCGGACAGGCTATTCAGCATTCT. It codes for CASSPGQAIQHS.

About this clonotype: Since no conserved phenylalanine or tryptophan closes the CDR3, a read error is the likely cause. V and J are TRBV11-2 and TRBJ2-3; the D gene is possibly TRBD2 (6 bases). The CDR3 totals 16 residues. Germline V gene sequence: CDR1 SGHAT, CDR2 FQNNGV. The CDR3, as DNA: TGTGCCAACAGCTTGTGGGGCCAGCTAGCGACGGATACACAGTATTAT. Its translation is CANSLWGQLATDTQYY.

Remarks on this clonotype: At one boundary the junction diverges from the germline segment, which might be a read error. The chain employs TRBV29-1 and TRBJ2-7; no reliable D call. CDR3 length: 15 residues. The germline gives CDR1 SQVTM, CDR2 ANQGSEA. The CDR3 loop reads CSVVPATADLYERYF. As DNA, the CDR3 is TGCAGCGTGGTCCCCGCGACCGCCGACCTATACGAGCGGTACTTC.

Note on this clonotype: Since no conserved phenylalanine or tryptophan closes the CDR3, a read error is the likely cause. J is TRBJ1-6 and V is TRBV6-1, with 7 bases aligning to TRBD1. V trimming: 8 bases; J trimming: 9 bases; junction bases outside the gene matches: 7. The germline gives CDR1 MNHNS, CDR2 SASEGT. The CDR3 loop spans 13 amino acids. The CDR3: CASGDRRGSPLHS. DNA of the CDR3: TGTGCCAGCGGGGACAGACGAGGTTCACCCCTCCACTCT.

A remark on this clonotype: Here the CDR3 omits its conserved ending phenylalanine or tryptophan, so a read error is the likely source. The rearrangement links TRBV4-2 to TRBJ1-5; D is ambiguous. CDR1 and CDR2 from the germline V gene are LGHNA and YNFKEQ. This CDR3 is built from 15 residues. The CDR3 coding sequence is TGTGCCAACAGCCAGGACCTCACTAGCAATCAGCCCCAGCATCTT. Protein product: CANSQDLTSNQPQHL.

Of note for this clonotype: Since the CDR3 does not end with the conserved phenylalanine or tryptophan, this likely comes from a read error. V gene TRBV7-8 combines with J gene TRBJ2-3; TRBD2 matches 12 bases. The CDR3 contains 17 residues. In germline, CDR1 is SGHVS, CDR2 FQNEAQ. The CDR3 sequence: CVSSRGLAGTSTDTQYI. DNA for the CDR3: TGTGTCAGCAGCCGAGGACTAGCGGGGACTAGCACAGATACGCAGTATATT.

A word on this clonotype: Relative to the germline gene, one junction end is altered; a read error may explain this. This chain links TRBV4-2 with TRBJ2-7; 10 positions match TRBD2. Germline-derived CDR1 and CDR2 are LGHNA and YNFKEQ. This CDR3 has 15 amino acids. The DNA for the CDR3 is TGCGCCACCAGCCAAGAGCCTAGCGGGAGTTACGAGCAGTACTTC. Its protein is CATSQEPSGSYEQYF.

The chain combines TRBV6-2 or TRBV6-3 with TRBJ2-2; TRBD2 matches 7 bases. The CDR3 is 17 residues long. J lost 5 bases, V lost 7 bases, and 16 bases had no gene match. Germline values: CDR1 MNHEY, CDR2 SVGEGT. The CDR3 sequence is CASTSRTSGRRTGELFF. The CDR3 nucleotides read TGTGCCAGCACTTCCCGGACTAGTGGTAGAAGGACCGGGGAGCTGTTTTTT.

This clonotype was counted ten times or more. The V call is TRBV24-1, the J call TRBJ2-5; D may match TRBD1 or TRBD2 (6 bases each). The CDR3 consists of 16 residues. V gave up 1 base and J gave up 1 base, with 12 bases separating them. Germline CDR1 is KGHDR and CDR2 is SFDVKD. The DNA for the CDR3 is TGTGCCACCAGTGATTTCGAAGGGGGGCTCCAAGAGACCCAGTACTTC. This encodes CATSDFEGGLQETQYF.

A remark on this clonotype: The germline gene is not matched at one end of the junction; a read error may be the cause. The chain uses TRBV10-3 and TRBJ2-7; 9 nucleotides align to TRBD2. The CDR3 totals 15 residues. Germline V gene lookup returns CDR1 ENHRY and CDR2 SYGVKD. Here the CDR3 reads CTISESLAGTHEQYF. CDR3 sequence (DNA): TGTACCATCAGTGAGAGCCTAGCGGGAACTCACGAGCAGTACTTC.

On this clonotype: The germline gene is not matched at one end of the junction; a read error may be the cause. CDR3 protein: CGSSLNTEAFF. In DNA form, the CDR3 reads TGTGGCAGCAGTTTGAACACTGAAGCTTTCTTT. V gene TRBV11-2 combines with J gene TRBJ1-1; unclear D gene. The germline V gene encodes CDR1 SGHAT and CDR2 FQNNGV. CDR3 length: 11 residues.

The rearrangement uses TRBV5-1 and TRBJ2-7, with 7 bases fitting TRBD1. The CDR3 runs to 15 residues. Unmatched junction bases numbered 16, after V lost 4 bases and J lost 9 bases. The germline gives CDR1 SGHRS, CDR2 YFSETQ. The CDR3 here is CASSPGSGQIHGQYF. Written as DNA, the CDR3 is TGCGCCAGCAGCCCCGGGTCGGGACAGATCCACGGGCAGTACTTC.

The chain employs TRBV6-1 and TRBJ2-1, with D perhaps matching TRBD2 (6 bases). CDR1 and CDR2 from the germline V gene are MNHNS and SASEGT. CDR3 size: 16 residues. V shed 11 bases and J shed 5 bases, with 25 bases lying between them. CDR3 DNA: TGTGCCGCAGCTGGGGGTACGGGAGTTGCCAACAATGAGCAGTTCTTC. The encoded protein is CAAAGGTGVANNEQFF.

This clonotype appeared once. Compared with germline, one end of the junction differs, possibly owing to a read error. The V and J genes are TRBV6-6 and TRBJ2-5; possibly TRBD2 for D (5 bases). This CDR3 has 12 residues. The germline gives CDR1 MNHNY, CDR2 SVGAGI (reference sequence). CDR3 loop: CTSGLAQETQYF. The CDR3 DNA sequence: TGTACCAGCGGTTTAGCGCAGGAGACTCAGTACTTC.

This clonotype occurred once. A read error may produce the germline difference seen at one junction end. The rearrangement links TRBV19 to TRBJ2-7, with D perhaps being TRBD1 or TRBD2 (5 bases each). Per the germline V gene, CDR1 is LNHDA and CDR2 is SQIVND (reference sequence). The CDR3 extends over 15 amino acids. The CDR3 region has the DNA TGTGCCAATAGTAACCGGGACCTGGCGAGCCGCGAGCAGTACTTC. Encoded protein: CANSNRDLASREQYF.

Turning to this clonotype: This clone may be a read error of a much larger clone one base away. The chain uses TRBV6-1 and TRBJ1-6; no reliable D call. V gave up 9 bases and J gave up 7 bases, with 7 bases separating them. The CDR3 runs to 11 residues. Germline CDR1 MNHNS, CDR2 SASEGT. The CDR3 region has the DNA TGTGCCAGAAGAGGAAATTCACCCCTCCACTTT. Translation: CARRGNSPLHF.

The V gene is TRBV6-2 or TRBV6-3, the J gene TRBJ2-1; TRBD2 matches 8 bases. The V and J ends lost 9 bases and 5 bases, in that order; junction bases with no gene match: 15. This CDR3 comprises 16 residues. CDR1 is MNHEY and CDR2 is SVGEGT in the germline V gene. CDR3 residues: CARSPGGARLHNEQFF. The CDR3 nucleotides are TGTGCCAGGTCCCCGGGGGGGGCGCGGTTGCACAATGAGCAGTTCTTC.

A word on this clonotype: An end of the junction differs from the germline gene, which may be a read error. The chain joins TRBV4-2 to TRBJ2-7; the D is unclear. This CDR3 contains 16 residues. In germline, CDR1 is LGHNA, CDR2 YNFKEQ. The CDR3 sequence: CASSHTIDAVPYEQYF. The CDR3 region has the DNA TGTGCCAGCAGCCATACAATAGATGCGGTCCCCTACGAGCAATACTTC.